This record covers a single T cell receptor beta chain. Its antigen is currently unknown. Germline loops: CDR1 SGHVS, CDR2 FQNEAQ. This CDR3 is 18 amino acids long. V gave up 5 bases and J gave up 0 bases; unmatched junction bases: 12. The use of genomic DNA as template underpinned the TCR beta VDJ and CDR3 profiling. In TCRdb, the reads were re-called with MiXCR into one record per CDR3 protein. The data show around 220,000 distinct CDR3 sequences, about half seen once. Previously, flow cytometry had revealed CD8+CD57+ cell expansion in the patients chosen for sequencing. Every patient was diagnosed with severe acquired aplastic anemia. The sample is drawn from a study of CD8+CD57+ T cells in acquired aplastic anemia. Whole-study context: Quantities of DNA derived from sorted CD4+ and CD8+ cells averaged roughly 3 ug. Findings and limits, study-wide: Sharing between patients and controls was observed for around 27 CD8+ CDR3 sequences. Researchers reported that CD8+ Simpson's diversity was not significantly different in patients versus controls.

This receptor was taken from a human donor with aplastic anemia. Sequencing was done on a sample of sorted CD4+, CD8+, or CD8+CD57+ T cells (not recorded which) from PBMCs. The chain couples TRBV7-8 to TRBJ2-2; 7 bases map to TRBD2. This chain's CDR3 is CASSRASGDGSNTGELFF. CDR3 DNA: TGTGCCAGCAGCCGCGCCAGCGGGGACGGCTCGAACACCGGGGAGCTGTTTTTT.